The 10 T cell receptor beta chains reported below all come from one sample, sequenced in a study of T cells in localized non-small cell lung cancer. Using immunoSEQ multiplex PCR, the repertoire was profiled, and TCRdb retains in-frame clones only, with some absent. The sample contains about 2,700 clones, around 40% of which appear only once. The sequenced sample was lung tumor tissue, obtained before any cancer treatment. The source of these receptors is a woman aged 35-70 years with stage II squamous cell lung carcinoma.

V gene TRBV4-1 combines with J gene TRBJ1-3, with D maybe TRBD1 (6 bases). Germline V CDR1 and CDR2: MGHRA, YSYEKL. This CDR3 contains 16 residues. The V gene lost 0 bases and the J gene lost 4 bases, with 13 bases spanning the gap. Here the CDR3 reads CASSQDVGGQGNTIYF. The CDR3 nucleotides read TGCGCCAGCAGCCAAGATGTGGGGGGCCAAGGAAACACCATATATTTT.

This clone was observed a single time. The chain employs TRBV6-8 and TRBJ2-2, with unresolved D. Germline V gene data show CDR1 as MNHGY and CDR2 as SAAAGT. V was clipped by 5 bases and J by 4 bases, with 14 bases between them. The CDR3 is 15 residues long. The CDR3 bases are TGTGCCAGCAGTACCCCGGGCCTAACCACCGGGGAGCTGTTTTTT. The encoded protein is CASSTPGLTTGELFF.

In this sample, this clone turned up a few times. The V and J genes are TRBV6-8 and TRBJ1-1; D unresolved. V lost 0 bases, J lost 3 bases, and 11 bases lay in between. The CDR3 covers 15 residues. CDR1 is MNHGY, CDR2 SAAAGT, per germline. This CDR3 is CASSYSRLAYTEAFF. The CDR3 DNA reads TGTGCCAGCAGTTACTCTCGCCTTGCGTACACTGAAGCTTTCTTT.

The chain combines TRBV15 with TRBJ1-1, with no clear D. Per the germline V gene, CDR1 is LNHNV and CDR2 is YYDKDF (reference sequence). The CDR3 length is 14 residues. The ends were cut back, 5 bases at V and 5 bases at J, with 15 bases in the middle. The CDR3 here is CATSVRGSSTEAFF. In DNA, the CDR3 is TGTGCCACCAGCGTTCGAGGTTCAAGTACTGAAGCTTTCTTT.

This clone appeared a few times. No DNA is shown, since the ends of the CDR3 on it are uncertain; the CDR3 is the one TCRdb lists. The chain recombines TRBV6-8 with TRBJ1-5. The CDR3 is 14 residues long, ends included. Germline V gene lookup returns CDR1 MNHGY and CDR2 SAAAGT. CDR3 sequence: CASSSSGVNQPQHF.

The rearrangement joins TRBV19 to TRBJ1-1, with 8 bases identical to TRBD1. Germline CDR1 LNHDA, CDR2 SQIVND (reference sequence). J lost 0 bases, V lost 4 bases, and 4 bases had no gene match. The CDR3 consists of 15 residues. DNA of the CDR3: TGTGCCAGTAGTAGAAGGACAGGGCTGAACACTGAAGCTTTCTTT. Protein product: CASSRRTGLNTEAFF.

This clone rates as medium-sized. The CDR3 DNA reads TGTGCCAGCAGCCAGCTGGACAGGGGAAACTACGAGCAGTACTTC. Translating it yields CASSQLDRGNYEQYF. The rearrangement links TRBV11-3 to TRBJ2-7; 9 nucleotides match TRBD1. The CDR3 has 15 amino acids. Losses at the gene ends were 5 bases for V and 3 bases for J; bases not matched to a gene: 8. CDR1 is SGHNT, CDR2 YENEEA, per germline.

J is TRBJ1-1 and V is TRBV11-3, with D perhaps TRBD1 (6 bases). The CDR3 contains 15 residues. Trimming left V 8 bases short and J 1 base short, with 17 bases between. The germline V gene has CDR1 SGHNT and CDR2 YENEEA. The CDR3 region is CASLSFGQSNTEAFF. The CDR3 DNA reads TGTGCCAGCCTTAGTTTCGGACAGTCGAACACTGAAGCTTTCTTT.

This clone appeared a few times. This sequence joins TRBV11-3 and TRBJ2-5, with 7 bases that match TRBD2. The V gene end was trimmed by 2 bases and the J gene end by 5 bases; junction bases not matched to a gene: 5. The CDR3 spans 14 residues. CDR1 and CDR2 from the germline V gene are SGHNT and YENEEA. CDR3 sequence (DNA): TGTGCCAGCAGCTTATTTGCGGGGGTGGAGACCCAGTACTTC. Translated, it gives CASSLFAGVETQYF.

The chain has TRBV10-2 and TRBJ1-6; D unresolved. V gave up 5 bases and J gave up 8 bases, with 19 bases separating them. The germline gives CDR1 WSHSY, CDR2 SAAADI. The CDR3 is made up of 16 amino acids. This CDR3 reads CASSPQLSLRDSPLHF. The CDR3 nucleotides read TGCGCCAGCAGTCCACAACTATCCCTCCGGGATTCACCCCTCCACTTT.